This entry lists 29 T cell receptor beta chains sequenced from one sample in a study of CD8 T cells in ankylosing spondylitis. Study outcomes and limitations: In ankylosing spondylitis blood, a motif of roughly eight highly homologous TCR beta variants appeared characteristic.

For these receptors, no antigen is known. A single record per CDR3 protein comes from TCRdb applying MiXCR to the 5' RACE reads. Of around 770,000 distinct CDR3 sequences listed, under 20% are singletons. The sequenced sample consisted of blood, either unsorted or a sorted T cell fraction (not recorded which). These receptors originate from a male donor with ankylosing spondylitis.

This clonotype was counted a few times. CDR3 nucleotides: TGTGCCAGCAGCTCGGGACGGGAGACCTACGAGCAGTACTTC. Residues: CASSSGRETYEQYF. The V call is TRBV7-9, the J call TRBJ2-7, with TRBD2 as a possible D gene (6 bases). CDR3 size: 14 residues. Trimming pared 4 bases from V and 2 bases from J, leaving 12 bases between. The V gene's germline CDR1 is SEHNR and CDR2 FQNEAQ (reference sequence).

V gene TRBV20-1 combines with J gene TRBJ1-3, with D maybe TRBD1 (6 bases). The CDR3 contains 14 residues. Between the trimmed V and J ends, which lost 1 base and 2 bases, there was a span of 9 bases. CDR1 DFQATT and CDR2 SNEGSKA come from the germline V gene (reference sequence). CDR3 loop: CSARAGGPGNTIYF. The CDR3 DNA follows: TGCAGTGCTAGAGCGGGGGGCCCTGGAAACACCATATATTTT.

Only a few counts were recorded for this clonotype. The V and J genes are TRBV6-1 and TRBJ1-6; D gene uncertain. This CDR3 has 12 amino acids. Trimming removed 3 bases at V and 9 bases at J, with 6 bases between. CDR1 and CDR2 from the germline V gene are MNHNS and SASEGT. Here the CDR3 reads CASSDFRSPLHF. In DNA form, the CDR3 reads TGTGCCAGCAGTGATTTTCGTTCACCCCTCCACTTT.

The V and J genes are TRBV15 and TRBJ1-1; 10 bases fit TRBD1. V shed 0 bases, J shed 6 bases, and the junction held 10 bases outside the gene matches. The germline V gene encodes CDR1 LNHNV and CDR2 YYDKDF (reference sequence). The CDR3 contains 17 residues. Written as DNA, the CDR3 is TGTGCCACCAGCAGAGATATACGACAGGGGGCTGAGGCTGAAGCTTTCTTT. Its protein is CATSRDIRQGAEAEAFF.

This rearrangement joins TRBV7-3 to TRBJ2-7; 8 bases align to TRBD2. The CDR3 sequence is 14 residues long. The junction had 5 bases not matched to a gene; V was cut back by 5 bases and J by 2 bases. Germline V CDR1 and CDR2: SGHTA, FQGTGA. The CDR3 DNA follows: TGTGCCAGCAGCATTGCGGGGGGCACCTACGAGCAGTACTTC. This gives the protein CASSIAGGTYEQYF.

Details on this clonotype: The junction shows a germline mismatch at one end, possibly a read error. V gene TRBV7-9 combines with J gene TRBJ2-1; D is perhaps TRBD1 (6 bases). The germline V gene encodes CDR1 SEHNR and CDR2 FQNEAQ (reference sequence). This CDR3 has 12 residues. As DNA, the CDR3 is TGTGCCAGCACTCAAAAAGCAGGGGAGCCGTTCTTC. As protein: CASTQKAGEPFF.

The chain links TRBV6-1 to TRBJ2-5; 11 bases agree with TRBD2. J gave up 3 bases and V 6 bases, and 6 bases lay outside the gene matches. The CDR3 sequence is 15 residues long. Germline assignment: CDR1 MNHNS and CDR2 SASEGT. CDR3 in amino acids: CASSSSLAGEETQYF. CDR3 coding DNA: TGTGCCAGCAGCTCTTCACTAGCGGGGGAAGAGACCCAGTACTTC.

The chain's CDR3 is CASRFGDRETQYF. The CDR3 DNA reads TGTGCCAGCAGATTCGGAGATCGGGAGACCCAGTACTTC. The chain joins TRBV6-2 or TRBV6-3 to TRBJ2-5; D ambiguous. The CDR3 is 13 amino acids. Germline loops: CDR1 MNHEY, CDR2 SVGEGT. V was pared by 6 bases and J by 5 bases, with 13 bases between.

V usage is TRBV7-9 and J usage is TRBJ1-6; D might be TRBD1 (5 bases). CDR3 length equals 14 residues. Germline values: CDR1 SEHNR, CDR2 FQNEAQ (reference sequence). Between the trimmed V and J ends, which lost 1 base and 8 bases, there was a span of 9 bases. The CDR3 coding sequence is TGTGCCAGCAGCTTAGTATTGGGGGATTCACCCCTCCACTTT. It specifies CASSLVLGDSPLHF.

This clonotype turned up a few times. This sequence joins TRBV20-1 and TRBJ2-1; D is unclear. V shed 6 bases and J shed 9 bases, with 12 bases lying between them. This CDR3 is 11 amino acids long. CDR1 and CDR2 (germline): DFQATT, SNEGSKA (reference sequence). The CDR3 is CSAMAFPEQFF. The CDR3 DNA sequence: TGCAGTGCGATGGCTTTTCCTGAGCAGTTCTTC.

This clonotype was counted at least ten times. V gene TRBV6-1 combines with J gene TRBJ1-5; the D is unclear. The V gene lost 1 base and the J gene lost 3 bases, with 10 bases spanning the gap. CDR3 size: 15 residues. Germline V gene sequence: CDR1 MNHNS, CDR2 SASEGT. The CDR3 DNA follows: TGTGCCAGCAGTGAAGGGACGGTGAACAATCAGCCCCAGCATTTT. This encodes CASSEGTVNNQPQHF.

This clonotype was detected only a few times. The CDR3 spells CASSSPGLAGGPHNEQFF. The CDR3 DNA is TGTGCCAGCAGCTCTCCGGGACTAGCGGGAGGGCCACACAATGAGCAGTTCTTC. The gene calls are TRBV11-2 and TRBJ2-1; 16 positions match TRBD2. The germline CDR1 and CDR2 sequences are SGHAT and FQNNGV. The CDR3 runs to 18 residues. Losses at the gene ends were 4 bases for V and 5 bases for J; bases not matched to a gene: 8. The variable domain in full, with the rest retrieved from reference TRBV11-2 and TRBJ2-1, is EAGVAQSPRYKIIEKRQSVAFWCNPISGHATLYWYQQILGQGPKLLIQFQNNGVVDDSQLPKDRFSAERLKGVDSTLKIQPAKLEDSAVYLCASSSPGLAGGPHNEQFFGPGTRLTVL.

This clonotype was detected a few times. This sequence joins TRBV27 and TRBJ2-5; D not resolved. V was shortened by 4 bases and J by 3 bases, with 15 bases between the two germline ends. Germline V gene data show CDR1 as MNHEY and CDR2 as SMNVEV (reference sequence). This CDR3 comprises 15 residues. The CDR3 nucleotides are TGTGCCAGCAGTTCTATCACTCGGGTGGAAGAGACCCAGTACTTC. Translated: CASSSITRVEETQYF.

This clonotype occurred a few times. The chain combines TRBV27 with TRBJ2-7; 8 bases agree with TRBD1. CDR1 is MNHEY and CDR2 is SMNVEV in the germline V gene (reference sequence). V lost 1 base and J lost 6; bases outside the gene matches: 11. This CDR3 has 16 amino acids. The CDR3 loop is CASSLLSGGPLREQYF. CDR3 bases: TGTGCCAGCAGTTTATTGTCAGGGGGCCCCCTTCGCGAGCAGTACTTC.

The rearrangement joins TRBV11-2 to TRBJ1-3, with TRBD1 as a possible D gene (5 bases). The CDR3 consists of 17 residues. Looked up from germline, CDR1 is SGHAT and CDR2 is FQNNGV. With 0 bases removed from V and 0 bases from J, the gap between germline ends came to 12 bases. Written as DNA, the CDR3 is TGTGCCAGCAGCTTAGAGGGGGGACGAAGCTCTGGAAACACCATATATTTT. It codes for CASSLEGGRSSGNTIYF.

The chain employs TRBV9 and TRBJ2-7, with 10 bases fitting TRBD1. Losses at the gene ends were 0 bases for V and 7 bases for J; bases not matched to a gene: 1. Germline assignment: CDR1 SGDLS and CDR2 YYNGEE. This CDR3 contains 13 residues. The CDR3 is CASSVGGQGEQYF. The DNA of the CDR3 is TGTGCCAGCAGCGTAGGGGGACAGGGGGAGCAGTACTTC. Full variable domain (missing parts from reference TRBV9 and TRBJ2-7): DSGVTQTPKHLITATGQRVTLRCSPRSGDLSVYWYQQSLDQGLQFLIQYYNGEERAKGNILERFSAQQFPDLHSELNLSSLELGDSALYFCASSVGGQGEQYFGPGTRLTVT.

This clonotype was counted between two and nine times. The CDR3 bases are TGCAGCGTCTACCGGGACAGGGGGATCGTTGGTTCAGAGACCCAGTACTTC. This translates into CSVYRDRGIVGSETQYF. V and J are TRBV29-1 and TRBJ2-5, with 11 bases aligning to TRBD1. The CDR3 extends over 17 amino acids. The ends lost 6 bases at V and 4 bases at J; junction bases unmatched: 16. Per the germline V gene, CDR1 is SQVTM and CDR2 is ANQGSEA. The entire variable domain, with the rest obtained from reference TRBV29-1 and TRBJ2-5, is as follows: SAVISQKPSRDICQRGTSLTIQCQVDSQVTMMFWYRQQPGQSLTLIATANQGSEATYESGFVIDKFPISRPNLTFSTLTVSNMSPEDSSIYLCSVYRDRGIVGSETQYFGPGTRLLVL.

The genes are TRBV6-1 and TRBJ1-1; possible D gene TRBD1, 5 bases. V was cut by 6 bases and J by 3 bases, with 14 bases left in between. The germline V gene encodes CDR1 MNHNS and CDR2 SASEGT. The CDR3 runs to 14 residues. CDR3 nucleotides: TGTGCCAGCAGGCCGGACAATTGGTACACTGAAGCTTTCTTT. Its protein is CASRPDNWYTEAFF.

Details on this clonotype: An end of the junction does not agree with germline; a read error may underlie this. The V call is TRBV5-6, the J call TRBJ2-5; the match to TRBD2 covers 8 bases. CDR1 SGHDT and CDR2 YYEEEE come from the germline V gene. This CDR3 is 15 amino acids long. The CDR3 bases are TGTGCCAGCAGCTTTGACCGGGCGGGGCTAGCGGGCGTAAGCTTC. Translated: CASSFDRAGLAGVSF. The whole variable domain, remainder taken from reference TRBV5-6 and TRBJ2-5, is DAGVTQSPTHLIKTRGQQVTLRCSPKSGHDTVSWYQQALGQGPQFIFQYYEEEERQRGNFPDRFSGHQFPNYSSELNVNALLLGDSALYLCASSFDRAGLAGVSFGPGTRLLVL.

This clonotype was recorded a few times. This chain connects TRBV21-1 to TRBJ1-2. TRBV21-1 is assigned pseudogene status. The length of the CDR3 is 14 residues. The CDR3 bases are TGTGCCAGCAGCTCAAGTGCGGGAGTCTATGGCTACACCTTC. This sequence encodes CASSSSAGVYGYTF.

This chain links TRBV28 with TRBJ1-5, with D perhaps TRBD1 (5 bases). Germline CDR1 reads MDHEN; CDR2 reads SYDVKM. The CDR3 has 15 residues. The ends were cut back, 5 bases at V and 2 bases at J, with 13 bases in the middle. The CDR3 here is CASSPIRGGNQPQHF. The DNA of the CDR3 is TGTGCCAGCAGTCCCATAAGAGGGGGCAATCAGCCCCAGCATTTT. Drawing the rest from reference TRBV28 and TRBJ1-5, the complete variable domain is DVKVTQSSRYLVKRTGEKVFLECVQDMDHENMFWYRQDPGLGLRLIYFSYDVKMKEKGDIPEGYSVSREKKERFSLILESASTNQTSMYLCASSPIRGGNQPQHFGDGTRLSIL.

The rearrangement joins TRBV20-1 to TRBJ1-1; no definite D call. Trimming removed 4 bases from V and 2 bases from J, with 11 bases in between. The CDR3 spans 13 residues. Germline V lookup: CDR1 DFQATT, CDR2 SNEGSKA (reference sequence). The DNA of the CDR3 is TGCAGTGCTATTAGCCGGCCAAACACTGAAGCTTTCTTT. Amino acid sequence: CSAISRPNTEAFF.

The chain has TRBV4-3 and TRBJ2-7; no reliable D call. Germline CDR1 reads LGHNA; CDR2 reads YSLEER. The CDR3 runs 16 residues. V lost 0 bases to trimming and J lost 1 base, with 13 bases between them. CDR3 sequence (DNA): TGCGCCAGCAGCCAAGAGGCGGAAGCGCCATCCTACGAGCAGTACTTC. This sequence encodes CASSQEAEAPSYEQYF.

The chain combines TRBV10-3 with TRBJ1-4; the match to TRBD1 covers 7 bases. J gave up 5 bases and V 0 bases, and 3 bases lay outside the gene matches. The CDR3 totals 15 residues. Germline CDR1 ENHRY, CDR2 SYGVKD. In nucleotides, the CDR3 is TGTGCCATCAGTGAGTCGGGGACAGTGAATGAAAAACTGTTTTTT. It encodes CAISESGTVNEKLFF.

This clonotype occurred a few times. The chain couples TRBV29-1 to TRBJ2-1; weak D call: TRBD2 (6 bases). Trimming shortened V by 1 base and J by 6 bases, and 13 bases separated the two germline ends. CDR3 length: 14 residues. Germline values: CDR1 SQVTM, CDR2 ANQGSEA. CDR3 sequence reads: CSVEAAGTFNEQFF. The CDR3, as DNA: TGCAGCGTTGAAGCCGCGGGGACTTTCAATGAGCAGTTCTTC.

This clonotype has ten or more counts. V and J are TRBV29-1 and TRBJ2-1; D is undetermined. Between the trimmed V and J ends, which lost 5 bases and 4 bases, there was a span of 12 bases. The CDR3 runs to 13 residues. Germline V gene sequence: CDR1 SQVTM, CDR2 ANQGSEA. This CDR3 reads CSVIQDLYNEQFF. The DNA of the CDR3 is TGCAGCGTTATACAAGACCTTTACAATGAGCAGTTCTTC.

This clonotype was detected a few times. This sequence joins TRBV12-3 or TRBV12-4 and TRBJ2-1; 11 bases are shared with TRBD2. V shed 6 bases and J 4 bases; nucleotides not matched to a gene: 20. This CDR3 spans 20 amino acids. The CDR3 DNA reads as TGTGCCAGCAGCCATCGGACTAGCGGGCTGGGCGGTCCCTTTTACAATGAGCAGTTCTTC. This encodes CASSHRTSGLGGPFYNEQFF.

This clonotype has just a few counts. This sequence joins TRBV5-1 and TRBJ2-2; possible D gene TRBD2, 6 bases. The CDR3 consists of 14 residues. With 5 bases removed from V and 0 bases from J, the gap between germline ends came to 8 bases. Germline assignment: CDR1 SGHRS and CDR2 YFSETQ. The CDR3 DNA is TGCGCCAGCAGGGAGGGAGCGAACACCGGGGAGCTGTTTTTT. Protein sequence: CASREGANTGELFF.

The chain has TRBV11-2 and TRBJ2-7; 10 bases match TRBD2. Per the germline V gene, CDR1 is SGHAT and CDR2 is FQNNGV. V shed 1 base and J 6 bases; nucleotides not matched to a gene: 3. The CDR3 has 14 amino acids. The CDR3, as DNA: TGTGCCAGCAGCTTAGCAGCGGGAGGGCCCGAGCAGTACTTC. Translation: CASSLAAGGPEQYF.